Described below is a single T cell receptor (beta chain) sequence and its context. The data belong to a study of blood T cell repertoires in COVID-19. The overall study: Samples representing acute and convalescent COVID-19 were sourced from the United States, Italy and Spain. PBMCs, B-cell-depleted T cells, or T cells were the source of the cDNA or gDNA that made up the material.

Per the original data handling: Reference gene primer amplification yielded estimated nucleated cell counts. Profiled with immunoSEQ multiplex PCR; TCRdb holds only in-frame clones, not every one. That table is the source of V, J and clone size, and D and trimming were worked out from the DNA. The sample has approximately 190,000 clones; almost 85% are singletons. This CDR3 contains 15 residues. V was pared by 4 bases and J by 5 bases, with 8 bases of the junction left unmatched. The V gene's germline CDR1 is MDHEN and CDR2 SYDVKM. The chain combines TRBV28 with TRBJ2-5; 9 positions agree with TRBD2. This sequence was found in a woman in her 70s with active or convalescent COVID-19. The sequenced material came from peripheral blood. DNA of the CDR3: TGTGCCAGCAGTTCAGGGAGCGGGGGGCTGGAGACCCAGTACTTC. Encoded protein: CASSSGSGGLETQYF.